This TCR beta chain was recorded in a study of T cell responses to AZD1222 COVID-19 vaccine. Overall study findings and caveats: Researchers report vaccine-associated CD4 TCRs spanning spike, with dominance at 160-218 and 743-854.

Sequenced by immunoSEQ multiplex PCR; TCRdb stores in-frame clones only, minus some. The table includes 150,000 to 200,000 clones, over 90% detected once. Note on this clone: What it binds is not known.

The V segment lost 4 bases and the J segment 1 base; nucleotides outside the gene matches: 6. Germline V gene sequence: CDR1 LNHDA, CDR2 SQIVND (reference sequence). CDR3 length: 16 amino acids. The chain carries TRBV19 and TRBJ2-2; 7 bases match TRBD1. Here the sequenced sample was peripheral blood, taken on day 0 of AZD1222 vaccination. The receptor was derived from an adult in good health. CDR3 sequence reads: CASSTTGTVNTGELFF. DNA of the CDR3: TGTGCCAGTAGTACGACCGGGACAGTGAACACCGGGGAGCTGTTTTTT.